This TCR beta chain was profiled in a study of spatial heterogeneity in lung cancer. Time point meaning: sample taken at primary tumor resection. No cell sorting; template was whole RNA from tumor, lung tissue or PBMC. The donor population consisted of approximately 68 patients with untreated, early-stage non-small cell lung cancer. This clonotype was observed many times. Its specificity is unknown. General study results and limits: Ubiquitous expanded tumor TCRs showed up in blood more at resection than follow-up.

Every TCR cDNA molecule bore its own unique molecular identifier. TCRdb ran MiXCR on the 5' RACE reads and lists one entry per CDR3 protein. The table has roughly 54,000 distinct CDR3 sequences, 7.5% to 8% seen once. The V and J ends lost 5 bases and 7 bases respectively, with 18 bases between them. Germline V gene sequence: CDR1 SSHAT, CDR2 FNYEAQ (reference sequence). CDR3 size: 15 residues. The specimen comprised PBMCs, sampled at surgery. The source of this sequence is a female donor with early-stage non-small cell lung cancer. The chain uses TRBV7-7 and TRBJ2-1, with TRBD1 as a possible D gene (5 bases). The CDR3 protein is CASSPGRAGMNEQFF. In DNA form, the CDR3 reads TGTGCCAGCAGCCCCGGACGAGCAGGGATGAATGAGCAGTTCTTC.